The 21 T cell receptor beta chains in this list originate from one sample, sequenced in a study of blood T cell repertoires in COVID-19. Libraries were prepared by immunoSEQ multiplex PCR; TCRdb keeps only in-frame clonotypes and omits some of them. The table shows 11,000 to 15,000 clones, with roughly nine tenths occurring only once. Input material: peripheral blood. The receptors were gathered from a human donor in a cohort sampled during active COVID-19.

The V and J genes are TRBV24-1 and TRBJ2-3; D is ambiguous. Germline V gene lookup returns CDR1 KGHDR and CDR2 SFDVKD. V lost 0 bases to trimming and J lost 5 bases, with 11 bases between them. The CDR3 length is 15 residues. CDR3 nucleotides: TGTGCCACCAGTGATTTGAGACCCACGGGAGATACGCAGTATTTT. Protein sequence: CATSDLRPTGDTQYF.

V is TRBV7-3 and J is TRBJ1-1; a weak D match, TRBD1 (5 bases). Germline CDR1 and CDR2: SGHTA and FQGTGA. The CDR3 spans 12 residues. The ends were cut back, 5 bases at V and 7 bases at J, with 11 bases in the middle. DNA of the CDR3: TGTGCCAGCAGCCTGCCCGGGGGTGAAGCTTTCTTT. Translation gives CASSLPGGEAFF. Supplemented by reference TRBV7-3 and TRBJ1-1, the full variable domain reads GAGVSQTPSNKVTEKGKYVELRCDPISGHTALYWYRQSLGQGPEFLIYFQGTGAADDSGLPNDRFFAVRPEGSVSTLKIQRTERGDSAVYLCASSLPGGEAFFGQGTRLTVV.

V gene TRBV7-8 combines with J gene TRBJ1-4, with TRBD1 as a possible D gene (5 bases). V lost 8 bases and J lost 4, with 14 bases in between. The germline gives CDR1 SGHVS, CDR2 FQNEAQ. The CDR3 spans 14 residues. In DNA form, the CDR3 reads TGTGCCAGCGGAAACAGGTTTTTTAATGAAAAACTGTTTTTT. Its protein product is CASGNRFFNEKLFF.

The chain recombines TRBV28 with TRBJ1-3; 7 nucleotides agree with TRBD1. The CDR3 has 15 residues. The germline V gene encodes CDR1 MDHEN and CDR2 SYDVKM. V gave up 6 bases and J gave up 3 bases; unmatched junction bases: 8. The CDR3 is CASSPDRDGGNTIYF. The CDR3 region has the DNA TGTGCCAGCAGCCCTGACAGGGATGGTGGAAACACCATATATTTT.

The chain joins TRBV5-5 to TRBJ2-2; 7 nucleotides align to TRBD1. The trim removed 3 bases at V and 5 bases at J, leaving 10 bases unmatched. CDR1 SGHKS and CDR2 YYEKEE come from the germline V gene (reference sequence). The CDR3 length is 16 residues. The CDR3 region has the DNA TGTGCCAGCAGCTCAATACGACAGGGCCTAACCGGGGAGCTGTTTTTT. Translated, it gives CASSSIRQGLTGELFF.

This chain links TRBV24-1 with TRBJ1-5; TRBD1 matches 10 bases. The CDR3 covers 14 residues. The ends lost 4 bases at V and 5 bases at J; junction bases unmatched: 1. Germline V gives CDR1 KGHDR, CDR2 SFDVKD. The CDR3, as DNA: TGTGCCACCAGTGAGGGACAGGGGTATCAGCCCCAGCATTTT. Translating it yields CATSEGQGYQPQHF.

The DNA for the CDR3 is TGTGCCAGCAGCACTAGCTCTGGAAACACCATATATTTT. Its protein is CASSTSSGNTIYF. The rearrangement links TRBV7-2 to TRBJ1-3; D gene ambiguous. This CDR3 has 13 amino acids. The V end lost 5 bases, the J end lost 0 bases, and 5 bases lay between the germline ends. Per germline, CDR1 SGHTA and CDR2 FQGNSA.

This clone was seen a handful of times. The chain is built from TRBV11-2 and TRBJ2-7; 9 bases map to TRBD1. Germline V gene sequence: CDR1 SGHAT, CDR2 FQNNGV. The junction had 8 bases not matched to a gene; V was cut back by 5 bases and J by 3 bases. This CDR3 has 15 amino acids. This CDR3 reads CASSGGQGFYYEQYF. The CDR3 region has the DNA TGTGCCAGCAGCGGCGGACAGGGGTTTTACTACGAGCAGTACTTC. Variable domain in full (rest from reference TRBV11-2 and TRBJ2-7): EAGVAQSPRYKIIEKRQSVAFWCNPISGHATLYWYQQILGQGPKLLIQFQNNGVVDDSQLPKDRFSAERLKGVDSTLKIQPAKLEDSAVYLCASSGGQGFYYEQYFGPGTRLTVT.

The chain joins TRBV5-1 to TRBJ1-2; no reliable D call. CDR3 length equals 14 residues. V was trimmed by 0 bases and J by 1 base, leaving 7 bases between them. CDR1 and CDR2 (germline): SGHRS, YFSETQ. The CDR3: CASSLGESNYGYTF. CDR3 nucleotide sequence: TGCGCCAGCAGCTTGGGGGAGAGTAACTATGGCTACACCTTC.

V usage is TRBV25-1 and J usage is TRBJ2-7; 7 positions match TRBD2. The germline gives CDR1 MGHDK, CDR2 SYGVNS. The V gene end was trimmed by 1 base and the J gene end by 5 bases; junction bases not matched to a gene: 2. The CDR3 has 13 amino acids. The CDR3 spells CASSEWGGDEQYF. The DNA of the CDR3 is TGTGCCAGCAGTGAATGGGGGGGTGACGAGCAGTACTTC.

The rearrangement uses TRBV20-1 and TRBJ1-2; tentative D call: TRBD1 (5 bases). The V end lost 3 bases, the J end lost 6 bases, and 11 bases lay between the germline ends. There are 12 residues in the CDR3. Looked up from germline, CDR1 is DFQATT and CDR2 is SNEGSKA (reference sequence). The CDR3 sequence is CSASPRVDGYTF. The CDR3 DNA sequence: TGCAGTGCTAGTCCCAGGGTTGATGGCTACACCTTC.

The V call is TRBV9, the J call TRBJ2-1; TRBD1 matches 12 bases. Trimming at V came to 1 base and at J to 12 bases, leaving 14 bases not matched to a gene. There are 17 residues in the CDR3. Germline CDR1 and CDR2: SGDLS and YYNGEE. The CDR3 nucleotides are TGTGCCAGCAGCGTAAAACCCCCCGGGACAGGGGGCGTTCGGCAGTTCTTC. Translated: CASSVKPPGTGGVRQFF.

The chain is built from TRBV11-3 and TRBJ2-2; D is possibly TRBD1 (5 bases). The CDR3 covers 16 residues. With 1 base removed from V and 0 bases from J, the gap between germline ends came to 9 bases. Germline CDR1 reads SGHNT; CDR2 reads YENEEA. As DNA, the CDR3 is TGTGCCAGCAGCTTAGGGACACCTGCGAACACCGGGGAGCTGTTTTTT. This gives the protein CASSLGTPANTGELFF.

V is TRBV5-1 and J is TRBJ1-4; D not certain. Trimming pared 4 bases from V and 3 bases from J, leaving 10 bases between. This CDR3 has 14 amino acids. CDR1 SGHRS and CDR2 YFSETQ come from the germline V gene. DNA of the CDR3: TGCGCCAGCAGCCCCGGCGGGGCTAATGAAAAACTGTTTTTT. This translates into CASSPGGANEKLFF.

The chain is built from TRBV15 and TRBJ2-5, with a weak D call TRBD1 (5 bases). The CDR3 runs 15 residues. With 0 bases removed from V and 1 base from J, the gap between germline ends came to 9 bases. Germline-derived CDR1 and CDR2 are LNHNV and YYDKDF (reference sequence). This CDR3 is CATSRDRGGQETQYF. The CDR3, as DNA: TGTGCCACCAGCAGAGATAGGGGTGGCCAAGAGACCCAGTACTTC.

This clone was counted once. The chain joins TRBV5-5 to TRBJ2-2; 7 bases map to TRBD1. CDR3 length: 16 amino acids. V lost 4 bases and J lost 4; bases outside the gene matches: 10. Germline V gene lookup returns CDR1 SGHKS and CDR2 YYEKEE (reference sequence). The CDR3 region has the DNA TGTGCCAGCAGCCTCTGGACAGGAACTATCACCGGGGAGCTGTTTTTT. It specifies CASSLWTGTITGELFF.

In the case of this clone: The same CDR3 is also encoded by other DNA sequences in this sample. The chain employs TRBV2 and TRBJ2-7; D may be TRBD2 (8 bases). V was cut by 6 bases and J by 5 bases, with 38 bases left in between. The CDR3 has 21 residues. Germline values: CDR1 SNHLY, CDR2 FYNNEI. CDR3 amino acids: CASRPLTGAGGSGSDFHEQYF. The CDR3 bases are TGTGCCAGCAGGCCTCTAACAGGGGCTGGGGGGAGCGGGAGTGATTTCCACGAGCAGTACTTC.

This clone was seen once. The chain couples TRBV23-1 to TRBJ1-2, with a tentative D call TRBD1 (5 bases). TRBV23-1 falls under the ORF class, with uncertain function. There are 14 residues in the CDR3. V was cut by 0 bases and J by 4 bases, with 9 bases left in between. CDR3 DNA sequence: TGCGCCAGCAGTCAATCAGGGGTTATCTATGGCTACACCTTC. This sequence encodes CASSQSGVIYGYTF.

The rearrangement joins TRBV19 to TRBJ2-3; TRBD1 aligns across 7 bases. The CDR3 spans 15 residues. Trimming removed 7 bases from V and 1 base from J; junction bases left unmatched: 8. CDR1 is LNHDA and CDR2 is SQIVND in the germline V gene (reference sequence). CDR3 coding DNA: TGTGCCAGTACCCCCCGGACAGGAGGCACAGATACGCAGTATTTT. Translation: CASTPRTGGTDTQYF.

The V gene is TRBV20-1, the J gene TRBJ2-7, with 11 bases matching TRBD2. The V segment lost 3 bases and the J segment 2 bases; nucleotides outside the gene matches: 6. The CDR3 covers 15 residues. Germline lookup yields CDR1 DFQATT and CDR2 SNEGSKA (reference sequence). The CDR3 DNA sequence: TGCAGTGCTAGTAGAGTAGCGGGAGGGACCTACGAGCAGTACTTC. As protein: CSASRVAGGTYEQYF.

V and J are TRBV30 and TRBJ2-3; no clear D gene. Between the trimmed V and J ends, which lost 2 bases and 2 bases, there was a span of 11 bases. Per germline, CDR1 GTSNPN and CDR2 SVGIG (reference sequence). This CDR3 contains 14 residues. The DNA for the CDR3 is TGTGCCTGGAGTCTGGGCGTCAACACAGATACGCAGTATTTT. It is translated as CAWSLGVNTDTQYF.